The entry below gives a single T cell receptor (beta chain) sequence along with its context. Its antigen is still unknown. This sample was taken from a study of lymphopenia after photon versus proton radiotherapy. Study results and limitations: Under photons, naive T cells and diversity fell while effector/memory populations rose.

The CDR3 is 15 amino acids. The V gene lost 0 bases and the J gene lost 2 bases, with 8 bases spanning the gap. The V gene's germline CDR1 is MGHRA and CDR2 YSYEKL. The assay was immunoSEQ multiplex PCR, and TCRdb's table has in-frame clones only and misses some. Among 37,000 or so clones listed, more than 75% were seen once. The source of this sequence is a man aged 50-59 years with gastric cancer. The sequencing used peripheral blood, collected from a patient treated with photon-based radiotherapy. The rearrangement joins TRBV4-1 to TRBJ2-4; D remains ambiguous. CDR3 in amino acids: CASSQEGQSKNIQYF. For the CDR3, the DNA is TGCGCCAGCAGCCAAGAAGGGCAGTCCAAAAACATTCAGTACTTC.